The TCR beta chain described here comes from a study of cytomegalovirus exposure and HLA in healthy donors. Study-level points and caveats: Later analysis identified a missense DCLRE1C variant that was linked to TCR beta V- and J-gene trimming.

Both 60 Vbeta primers and 13 Jbeta primers went into the PCR. Only in-frame clones appear in the TCRdb table, and some are missing; sequencing was by immunoSEQ multiplex PCR. The sample table sets out approximately 58,000 clones. Note on this clone: Its antigen is not identified.

The CDR3 length is 12 residues. The germline gives CDR1 MNHNS, CDR2 SASEGT. V was cut by 1 base and J by 7 bases, with 5 bases left in between. Sequencing was performed on PBMCs. The receptor comes from a woman between 18 and 30 years old in good health and CMV-seronegative. V usage is TRBV6-1 and J usage is TRBJ2-1; D is perhaps TRBD2 (5 bases). CDR3 region: CASSEGTNEQFF. The CDR3 nucleotides read TGTGCCAGCAGTGAAGGGACTAATGAGCAGTTCTTC.